This T cell receptor (beta chain) was identified in a study of blood T cell repertoires in COVID-19. The protocol was immunoSEQ multiplex PCR, while the TCRdb copy is restricted to in-frame clones and leaves out a portion. The sample shows some 260,000 clones, approximately 86% of them seen only once. The CDR3 extends over 12 amino acids. V dropped 9 bases and J dropped 8 bases, with 12 bases sitting between them. Germline assignment: CDR1 KGHDR and CDR2 SFDVKD. This rearrangement joins TRBV24-1 to TRBJ1-4; D unresolved. Sequencing was done on a sample of peripheral blood. This clonotype was obtained from an older man with acute or convalescent COVID-19. The CDR3 nucleotides are TGTGCCACCGTCAGTCCTGGCGAAAAACTGTTTTTT. This sequence encodes CATVSPGEKLFF.